These T cell receptor beta chains were read from a single sample in a study of neurological immune-mediated disorders. TCRdb re-called the 5' RACE reads with MiXCR, one entry per CDR3 protein. The data show 35,000 to 40,000 distinct CDR3 sequences, around 10% seen once. Sequences were obtained from PBMCs. The receptor source for this set is a man aged 55 to 69 with HTLV-1-associated myelopathy (HAM/TSP). The CDR3 runs from the conserved cysteine through the conserved F or W. Each record gives: V gene, J gene, CDR3 protein.

TRBV20-1	TRBJ2-7	CSARAPGGYEQYF
TRBV7-9	TRBJ2-7	CASSWNLRYEQYF
TRBV5-1	TRBJ2-2	CASSRTGPTTGELFF
TRBV5-1	TRBJ2-3	CASSVNTGSSTDTQYF
TRBV5-1	TRBJ1-2	CASSLAREAMSF
TRBV20-1	TRBJ2-5	CSVAGNGETQYF
TRBV2	TRBJ1-1	CASSSEGGSGGTEAFF
TRBV5-6	TRBJ2-2	CASKTSVARTGGELFF
TRBV18	TRBJ2-1	CASSLGQSVGEQFF
TRBV25-1	TRBJ1-1	CASRDRGGAFF
TRBV5-5	TRBJ2-3	CASTHPRATDTQYF
TRBV4-1	TRBJ2-5	CASSQTSEWETQYF
TRBV6-5	TRBJ2-4	CASSSGKGGNIQYF
TRBV10-3	TRBJ2-7	CAISEARMHEQYF
TRBV15	TRBJ2-1	CATRNRGQFGEQFF
TRBV28	TRBJ1-3	CASRYRGSGNTIYF
TRBV28	TRBJ2-1	CSPRLIPLAKLAGPSYNEQFF
TRBV5-1	TRBJ2-7	CASSLGGVTYEQYF
TRBV19	TRBJ2-1	CASSIPGMNNEQFF
TRBV7-2	TRBJ2-2	CASSRLVAGGASVTGELFF
TRBV4-2	TRBJ1-1	CASSQELTGDRAEAFF
TRBV29-1	TRBJ2-3	CSVLGDALGDTDTQYF
TRBV20-1	TRBJ2-7	CSAKDFSSYEQYF
TRBV5-1	TRBJ2-1	CASSLSLSSGNNEQFF